The source of this TCR beta chain is a study of T cell repertoires in cytomegalovirus infection. The CDR3 spans 11 residues. Trimming took 6 bases from V and 5 from J, leaving 7 bases between them. MiXCR, run by TCRdb on the reads, gives a single entry per CDR3 protein. Of approximately 180,000 distinct CDR3 sequences in the sample, approximately 9.6% were seen once. This clonotype was found many times. Source material: PBMCs. This rearrangement joins TRBV12-3 or TRBV12-4 to TRBJ1-2; TRBD1 is a possible D gene (5 bases). The sequence was collected from a human donor in good health (CMV status not recorded). Some clones in this sample may be carry-over from other donors' samples. The CDR3 reads CASSAGYGYTF. Here the CDR3 DNA reads TGTGCCAGCAGCGCAGGGTATGGCTACACCTTC.